The 30 T cell receptor beta chains listed next were all sequenced from one sample in a study of T-cell reconstitution after alpha-beta-depleted transplantation in children. This sample's TCRbeta library carried unique molecular identifier barcodes. TCRdb fed the PCR reads into MiXCR, producing one record per CDR3 protein. The data hold just over 950,000 distinct CDR3 sequences, with around 30% observed a single time. Sample: PBMCs, mostly from graft donor cells, taken 360 days after TCRalphabeta/CD19-depleted stem cell transplant. These receptors were collected from a boy less than two years old who had a stem cell transplant for SCID, so the T cells may come from the graft donor.

The V gene is TRBV6-2 or TRBV6-3, the J gene TRBJ2-1; the D is unclear. V was pared by 6 bases and J by 6 bases, with 12 bases between. CDR3 length: 13 residues. CDR1 and CDR2 (germline): MNHEY, SVGEGT. CDR3 residues: CASSPLSPNEQFF. DNA of the CDR3: TGTGCCAGCAGCCCTCTTTCGCCCAATGAGCAGTTCTTC.

This chain links TRBV20-1 with TRBJ1-2, with 9 positions matching TRBD1. Germline V gives CDR1 DFQATT, CDR2 SNEGSKA (reference sequence). Trimming at V came to 3 bases and at J to 4 bases, leaving 6 bases not matched to a gene. There are 14 residues in the CDR3. The CDR3 spells CSASWTGDFYGYTF. The CDR3 DNA reads as TGCAGTGCTAGTTGGACAGGGGATTTCTATGGCTACACCTTC.

There are a few counts of this clonotype. The chain joins TRBV4-1 to TRBJ2-1; D call uncertain. The CDR3 spans 17 residues. The V end lost 0 bases, the J end lost 0 bases, and 12 bases lay between the germline ends. Germline CDR1 and CDR2: MGHRA and YSYEKL. The CDR3 sequence: CASSQERNKGSYNEQFF. The DNA of the CDR3 is TGCGCCAGCAGCCAAGAGAGGAACAAGGGCTCCTACAATGAGCAGTTCTTC.

This clonotype was seen more than once but under ten times. The chain couples TRBV3-1 to TRBJ2-1; no clear D. Germline V gene data show CDR1 as LGHDT and CDR2 as YNNKEL (reference sequence). CDR3 length: 14 amino acids. Trimming shortened V by 1 base and J by 2 bases, and 6 bases separated the two germline ends. The CDR3 loop is CASSQGVAYNEQFF. The CDR3 nucleotides are TGTGCCAGCAGCCAAGGTGTTGCCTACAATGAGCAGTTCTTC.

This clonotype has a count of ten or more. This sequence joins TRBV9 and TRBJ2-7, with 7 bases identical to TRBD1. V trimming: 4 bases; J trimming: 2 bases; junction bases outside the gene matches: 9. CDR3 length: 15 residues. The V gene's germline CDR1 is SGDLS and CDR2 YYNGEE. The CDR3: CASSPSLGTAYEQYF. CDR3 DNA: TGTGCCAGCAGCCCATCGCTGGGGACAGCCTACGAGCAGTACTTC.

The genes are TRBV12-3 or TRBV12-4 and TRBJ1-4; a weak D match, TRBD1 (5 bases). CDR3 size: 17 residues. V dropped 5 bases and J dropped 0 bases, with 16 bases sitting between them. The CDR3, as DNA: TGTGCCAGCAGTATCCGGGACCGATTCGCAACTAATGAAAAACTGTTTTTT. It translates to CASSIRDRFATNEKLFF.

This clonotype was counted only a few times. The chain has TRBV29-1 and TRBJ2-1, with 9 bases lining up with TRBD2. The CDR3 extends over 15 amino acids. CDR1 is SQVTM and CDR2 is ANQGSEA in the germline V gene. The V gene end was trimmed by 8 bases and the J gene end by 2 bases; junction bases not matched to a gene: 10. The CDR3 loop is CSITIAGAPYNEQFF. CDR3 sequence (DNA): TGCAGCATTACAATAGCGGGGGCCCCCTACAATGAGCAGTTCTTC.

About this clonotype itself: Since no conserved phenylalanine or tryptophan closes the CDR3, a read error is the likely cause. This chain connects TRBV12-3 or TRBV12-4 to TRBJ2-1, with 9 bases that match TRBD2. J gave up 4 bases and V 2 bases, and 9 bases lay outside the gene matches. The CDR3 extends over 17 amino acids. CDR3 sequence: CASSLLALAGSYNEQFI. The CDR3 DNA sequence: TGTGCCAGCAGTTTATTGGCCCTAGCGGGGTCTTACAATGAGCAGTTCATC.

This clonotype was counted a few times. V gene TRBV3-1 combines with J gene TRBJ2-7; D is undetermined. V gave up 0 bases and J gave up 3 bases, with 6 bases separating them. Germline V gene sequence: CDR1 LGHDT, CDR2 YNNKEL (reference sequence). This CDR3 region has 13 residues. CDR3 DNA sequence: TGTGCCAGCAGCCAAGACGACTTCTACGAGCAGTACTTC. This translates into CASSQDDFYEQYF.

The rearrangement uses TRBV12-3 or TRBV12-4 and TRBJ2-7; 14 bases are a match to TRBD2. Germline trimming cut 5 bases from V and 1 base from J; bases unmatched to any gene: 4. The length of the CDR3 is 16 residues. The CDR3 sequence is CASSPRTSGGSYEQYF. The CDR3 DNA sequence: TGTGCCAGCAGTCCCCGGACTAGCGGGGGGTCCTACGAGCAGTACTTC.

This clonotype was found a few times. This rearrangement joins TRBV2 to TRBJ2-7; D is unclear. CDR1 is SNHLY, CDR2 FYNNEI, per germline. Trimming pared 4 bases from V and 3 bases from J, leaving 16 bases between. The CDR3 has 15 residues. CDR3 residues: CASSGESGTFYEQYF. The CDR3 coding sequence is TGTGCCAGCAGTGGGGAATCCGGAACTTTCTACGAGCAGTACTTC.

The chain combines TRBV4-1 with TRBJ2-5; D possibly corresponds to TRBD2 (6 bases). Germline assignment: CDR1 MGHRA and CDR2 YSYEKL. The CDR3 spans 16 residues. V was cut by 8 bases and J by 1 base, with 20 bases left in between. The CDR3 spells CASASSPAGFQETQYF. The CDR3 nucleotides read TGCGCCAGCGCAAGTTCGCCAGCGGGCTTCCAAGAGACCCAGTACTTC.

The gene calls are TRBV5-1 and TRBJ2-6, with no clear D. The V gene lost 0 bases and the J gene lost 0 bases, with 7 bases spanning the gap. This CDR3 has 16 amino acids. Per the germline V gene, CDR1 is SGHRS and CDR2 is YFSETQ. CDR3 nucleotide sequence: TGCGCCAGCAGCTTGGAAGGAAACTCTGGGGCCAACGTCCTGACTTTC. Its protein product is CASSLEGNSGANVLTF.

The chain couples TRBV4-3 to TRBJ1-2, with unresolved D. Germline V CDR1 and CDR2: LGHNA, YSLEER. The CDR3 length is 15 residues. V lost 0 bases, J lost 4 bases, and 12 bases lay in between. The DNA for the CDR3 is TGCGCCAGCAGCCAAGATAGGACCTGGGGCTATGGCTACACCTTC. Amino acids: CASSQDRTWGYGYTF.

The chain links TRBV7-2 to TRBJ1-2; the match to TRBD1 covers 11 bases. Germline loops: CDR1 SGHTA, CDR2 FQGNSA. This CDR3 has 16 amino acids. With V trimmed by 3 bases and J by 2 bases, 5 bases remained unmatched. The CDR3 reads CASSFRRTGGNYGYTF. DNA of the CDR3: TGTGCCAGCAGCTTTAGGAGGACAGGGGGCAACTATGGCTACACCTTC.

The genes are TRBV6-6 and TRBJ2-1; D unresolved. The CDR3 totals 11 residues. With 7 bases removed from V and 13 bases from J, the gap between germline ends came to 14 bases. Germline V lookup: CDR1 MNHNY, CDR2 SVGAGI (reference sequence). CDR3 sequence (DNA): TGTGCCAGCACTCAACCCCGGCCTCAGTTCTTC. It specifies CASTQPRPQFF.

In its sample, this clonotype was seen many times. This chain connects TRBV5-1 to TRBJ2-3; 8 nucleotides match TRBD2. The ends lost 5 bases at V and 3 bases at J; junction bases unmatched: 5. CDR1 is SGHRS and CDR2 is YFSETQ in the germline V gene. The CDR3 is 14 amino acids. Written as DNA, the CDR3 is TGCGCCAGCAGGCCCGGGACTAGGACAGATACGCAGTATTTT. Translation gives CASRPGTRTDTQYF.

This clonotype was observed a handful of times. The rearrangement uses TRBV29-1 and TRBJ2-3; D call uncertain. V was pared by 5 bases and J by 2 bases, with 11 bases between. The CDR3 has 13 amino acids. Germline V lookup: CDR1 SQVTM, CDR2 ANQGSEA. The CDR3 sequence: CSVSGKYTDTQYF. DNA for the CDR3: TGCAGCGTTTCTGGGAAGTACACAGATACGCAGTATTTT.

This clonotype appeared a few times. This chain joins TRBV10-3 and TRBJ2-2; 9 nucleotides agree with TRBD1. V dropped 11 bases and J dropped 7; count of bases not matched to a gene: 8. Germline CDR1 reads ENHRY; CDR2 reads SYGVKD. The CDR3 runs to 13 residues. CDR3 DNA: TGTGCCGCAGCCGGGACAGGGTTCGGGGAGCTGTTTTTT. This encodes CAAAGTGFGELFF.

The rearrangement joins TRBV28 to TRBJ2-2; D possibly matches TRBD1 or TRBD2 (6 bases each). The V gene's germline CDR1 is MDHEN and CDR2 SYDVKM. The CDR3 extends over 13 amino acids. Trimming removed 11 bases from V and 3 bases from J, with 13 bases in between. The CDR3 DNA is TGTGCCGGCGGGGACACTTACACCGGGGAGCTGTTTTTT. Translated: CAGGDTYTGELFF.

The chain uses TRBV29-1 and TRBJ1-1; D is possibly TRBD1 (5 bases). This CDR3 is 12 amino acids long. Deletions cut 4 bases from V and 5 bases from J, with 11 bases between. Germline assignment: CDR1 SQVTM and CDR2 ANQGSEA. The CDR3 here is CSVVPQGTEAFF. The CDR3 DNA follows: TGCAGCGTTGTCCCTCAGGGAACTGAAGCTTTCTTT.

The chain uses TRBV27 and TRBJ1-2, with TRBD1 matching 7 bases. From germline, CDR1 is MNHEY and CDR2 SMNVEV (reference sequence). V gave up 5 bases and J gave up 5 bases; unmatched junction bases: 17. The CDR3 totals 17 residues. The CDR3 region has the DNA TGTGCCAGCAGTACAAACATTTTACAGGGGTCTGGGTATGGCTACACCTTC. Protein sequence: CASSTNILQGSGYGYTF.

This clonotype came up a few times. The chain recombines TRBV27 with TRBJ2-7, with TRBD1 as a possible D gene (6 bases). Germline-derived CDR1 and CDR2 are MNHEY and SMNVEV (reference sequence). The CDR3 is 15 residues long. V lost 4 bases and J 9 bases, leaving 22 bases between the germline ends. CDR3 amino acids: CASSYLSQGGLGQYF. CDR3 in DNA: TGTGCCAGCAGTTACCTGTCCCAAGGGGGATTGGGGCAGTACTTC.

The rearrangement joins TRBV20-1 to TRBJ1-2; possible D gene TRBD1, 5 bases. The CDR3 consists of 13 residues. CDR1 is DFQATT and CDR2 is SNEGSKA in the germline V gene (reference sequence). Between the trimmed V and J ends, which lost 5 bases and 8 bases, there was a span of 18 bases. The CDR3 DNA sequence: TGCAGTGCTCCGACCGGACATGGTAGGGGCTACACCTTC. Encoded protein: CSAPTGHGRGYTF.

In this sample, this clonotype turned up many times. This chain uses TRBV4-1 with TRBJ2-2, with D hard to call. Germline assignment: CDR1 MGHRA and CDR2 YSYEKL. This CDR3 has 18 amino acids. V shed 2 bases and J shed 6 bases, with 22 bases lying between them. This chain's CDR3 is CASSQLVATPRLAGELFF. The CDR3 coding sequence is TGCGCCAGCAGCCAACTTGTCGCCACGCCTAGACTGGCCGGGGAGCTGTTTTTT.

This clonotype appeared a few times. The chain uses TRBV7-9 and TRBJ1-6; D ambiguous. CDR1 and CDR2 from the germline V gene are SEHNR and FQNEAQ (reference sequence). This CDR3 region has 12 residues. The V end lost 1 base, the J end lost 14 bases, and 9 bases lay between the germline ends. In nucleotides, the CDR3 is TGTGCCAGCAGCTTAGACTCCCAGGCCCTCCACTTT. Amino acids: CASSLDSQALHF.

This clonotype turned up a few times. V gene TRBV6-5 combines with J gene TRBJ1-2; TRBD1 aligns across 7 bases. CDR1 is MNHEY and CDR2 is SVGAGI in the germline V gene. V shed 0 bases, J shed 7 bases, and the junction held 5 bases outside the gene matches. This CDR3 is built from 14 residues. CDR3 coding DNA: TGTGCCAGCAGTTACTCGACCAGGACAGGTGGCTACACCTTC. Translated: CASSYSTRTGGYTF.

V is TRBV3-1 and J is TRBJ2-1, with 7 bases identical to TRBD1. Germline V gene lookup returns CDR1 LGHDT and CDR2 YNNKEL (reference sequence). The CDR3 is made up of 16 amino acids. V shed 4 bases, J shed 0 bases, and the junction held 6 bases outside the gene matches. The CDR3 nucleotides are TGTGCCAGCAGCCCGCAGGACAGGAGCTCCTACAATGAGCAGTTCTTC. This codes for CASSPQDRSSYNEQFF.

Only one count was recorded for this clonotype. The V and J genes are TRBV5-4 and TRBJ1-2; D not certain. The V end lost 10 bases, the J end lost 3 bases, and 22 bases lay between the germline ends. The CDR3 is made up of 15 amino acids. Germline V gene sequence: CDR1 SGHNT, CDR2 YYREEE (reference sequence). The CDR3 sequence is CAGAASLAADYGYTF. CDR3 bases: TGTGCCGGAGCAGCTTCTCTCGCAGCAGACTATGGCTACACCTTC.

The chain joins TRBV7-3 to TRBJ2-1, with TRBD2 matching 11 bases. The CDR3 loop spans 16 amino acids. J was trimmed by 7 bases and V by 3 bases; bases with no gene match: 8. The germline V gene has CDR1 SGHTA and CDR2 FQGTGA. CDR3 region: CASSLQGLADLNEQFF. For the CDR3, the DNA is TGTGCCAGCAGCTTGCAGGGACTAGCGGACCTTAATGAGCAGTTCTTC. Full variable domain (remainder filled in from reference TRBV7-3 and TRBJ2-1): GAGVSQTPSNKVTEKGKYVELRCDPISGHTALYWYRQSLGQGPEFLIYFQGTGAADDSGLPNDRFFAVRPEGSVSTLKIQRTERGDSAVYLCASSLQGLADLNEQFFGPGTRLTVL.